These 31 T cell receptor beta chains came from one sample sequenced in a study of T cells after yellow fever vaccination. TCRdb ran MiXCR on the 5' RACE reads and lists one entry per CDR3 protein. The table records about 220,000 distinct CDR3 sequences, around 6.7% of them present only once. The sequences come from CD4+ T cells sorted from PBMCs, collected on the day of the yellow fever booster vaccination. The receptors come from a young man who received the YFV17D yellow fever vaccine.

This clonotype was seen repeatedly, ten times or more. The chain couples TRBV5-1 to TRBJ2-7; D unresolved. Trimming stripped 0 bases from V and 3 bases from J, with 10 bases between. This CDR3 region has 14 residues. The V gene's germline CDR1 is SGHRS and CDR2 YFSETQ. The CDR3 nucleotides read TGCGCCAGCAGCTTGGCACAGTCGGACTACGAGCAGTACTTC. Protein product: CASSLAQSDYEQYF.

This clonotype was counted only a few times. The chain links TRBV5-1 to TRBJ2-3; 11 bases are shared with TRBD1. The junction had 6 bases not matched to a gene; V was cut back by 4 bases and J by 5 bases. The CDR3 loop spans 15 amino acids. Germline CDR1 is SGHRS and CDR2 is YFSETQ. CDR3 protein: CASSRDRGSGDTQYF. The CDR3 DNA reads as TGCGCCAGCAGCAGGGACAGGGGGTCTGGAGATACGCAGTATTTT.

This clonotype has a count of ten or more. The chain has TRBV5-4 and TRBJ1-1, with 7 nucleotides matching TRBD1. J was trimmed by 1 base and V by 5 bases; bases with no gene match: 5. There are 14 residues in the CDR3. Germline-derived CDR1 and CDR2 are SGHNT and YYREEE (reference sequence). The chain's CDR3 is CASRRDSENTEAFF. The DNA of the CDR3 is TGTGCCAGCAGAAGGGACAGCGAGAACACTGAAGCTTTCTTT.

The J gene is TRBJ2-3, the V gene TRBV7-3; tentatively, D is TRBD1 (6 bases). This CDR3 spans 13 amino acids. The V and J ends lost 5 bases and 6 bases respectively, with 12 bases between them. The germline gives CDR1 SGHTA, CDR2 FQGTGA. As DNA, the CDR3 is TGTGCCAGCAGCCAGGGGAGTGACGATACGCAGTATTTT. This translates into CASSQGSDDTQYF.

There are many counts of this clonotype. V and J are TRBV7-2 and TRBJ2-7; 7 bases agree with TRBD2. This CDR3 comprises 14 residues. Germline-derived CDR1 and CDR2 are SGHTA and FQGNSA. Losses at the gene ends were 7 bases for V and 7 bases for J; bases not matched to a gene: 13. The chain's CDR3 is CASIPGLGPAEQYF. CDR3 DNA: TGTGCCAGCATCCCCGGACTAGGGCCGGCGGAGCAGTACTTC.

The chain couples TRBV5-1 to TRBJ1-1; 8 bases agree with TRBD1. Germline V gene lookup returns CDR1 SGHRS and CDR2 YFSETQ. This CDR3 region has 16 residues. After removal of 2 bases from V and 4 bases from J, the junction contained 10 bases not matched to a gene. The CDR3 DNA sequence: TGCGCCAGCAGCTTATTTTCCAGGGGGCAAGGCACTGAAGCTTTCTTT. This codes for CASSLFSRGQGTEAFF. Full variable domain (rest looked up from reference TRBV5-1 and TRBJ1-1): KAGVTQTPRYLIKTRGQQVTLSCSPISGHRSVSWYQQTPGQGLQFLFEYFSETQRNKGNFPGRFSGRQFSNSRSEMNVSTLELGDSALYLCASSLFSRGQGTEAFFGQGTRLTVV.

This clonotype showed up just a few times. This chain links TRBV18 with TRBJ2-1, with TRBD2 matching 13 bases. Germline V gene sequence: CDR1 KGHSH, CDR2 LQKENI. The CDR3 contains 15 residues. Losses at the gene ends were 2 bases for V and 9 bases for J; bases not matched to a gene: 4. Here the CDR3 DNA reads TGTGCCAGCTCACCAGGACTAGCGGGAGAAGTTGAGCAGTTCTTC. Protein sequence: CASSPGLAGEVEQFF.

There are a few counts of this clonotype. The chain couples TRBV12-3 or TRBV12-4 to TRBJ1-4; D is perhaps TRBD1 (5 bases). The CDR3 has 16 residues. Trimming took off 0 bases at V and 0 bases at J, with 8 bases between the two ends. CDR3 in amino acids: CASSLATAATNEKLFF. In DNA form, the CDR3 reads TGTGCCAGCAGTTTAGCGACAGCCGCAACTAATGAAAAACTGTTTTTT.

Ten or more counts support this clonotype. This chain uses TRBV7-2 with TRBJ2-4; D not certain. Germline assignment: CDR1 SGHTA and CDR2 FQGNSA. Between the trimmed V and J ends, which lost 4 bases and 7 bases, there was a span of 17 bases. This CDR3 has 15 residues. The CDR3 sequence: CASSSSQLFRNIQYF. Here the CDR3 DNA reads TGTGCCAGCAGCTCCTCACAGCTCTTTAGGAACATTCAGTACTTC. Variable domain in full (rest from reference TRBV7-2 and TRBJ2-4): GAGVSQSPSNKVTEKGKDVELRCDPISGHTALYWYRQSLGQGLEFLIYFQGNSAPDKSGLPSDRFSAERTGGSVSTLTIQRTQQEDSAVYLCASSSSQLFRNIQYFGAGTRLSVL.

This clonotype was recorded many times. The V and J genes are TRBV7-2 and TRBJ2-7; no clear D. Trimming took off 5 bases at V and 6 bases at J, with 11 bases between the two ends. Germline V gene sequence: CDR1 SGHTA, CDR2 FQGNSA. This CDR3 is 12 amino acids long. The CDR3 reads CASSAVLGEQYF. In DNA, the CDR3 is TGTGCCAGCAGCGCGGTCTTAGGCGAGCAGTACTTC.

This clonotype appeared many times. The chain combines TRBV7-2 with TRBJ2-3, with 9 bases lining up with TRBD1. CDR1 SGHTA and CDR2 FQGNSA come from the germline V gene. CDR3 length equals 16 residues. V was pared by 3 bases and J by 5 bases, with 9 bases of the junction left unmatched. The CDR3 region has the DNA TGTGCCAGCAGCTTCAAAGGGACAGGGAAGGGAGATACGCAGTATTTT. Translating gives CASSFKGTGKGDTQYF. Based on the CDR3 plus reference TRBV7-2 and TRBJ2-3, the full variable domain is GAGVSQSPSNKVTEKGKDVELRCDPISGHTALYWYRQSLGQGLEFLIYFQGNSAPDKSGLPSDRFSAERTGGSVSTLTIQRTQQEDSAVYLCASSFKGTGKGDTQYFGPGTRLTVL.

The chain has TRBV12-3 or TRBV12-4 and TRBJ2-1, with 9 positions matching TRBD2. The ends lost 6 bases at V and 3 bases at J; junction bases unmatched: 6. This CDR3 comprises 15 residues. CDR3: CASSRSGGGYNEQFF. The CDR3 DNA reads as TGTGCCAGCAGCCGTAGCGGGGGAGGCTACAATGAGCAGTTCTTC.

The chain couples TRBV21-1 to TRBJ2-3; the tabulated D call, TRBD2, remains unverified against the DNA. TRBV21-1 constitutes a pseudogene. The CDR3 runs to 15 residues. The CDR3 region is CASSKRRGEADTQYF. Written as DNA, the CDR3 is TGTGCCAGCAGCAAAAGGCGGGGGGAAGCGGATACGCAGTATTTT.

This clonotype was recorded a few times. CDR3 in amino acids: CASSQANFGTDTQYF. CDR3 sequence (DNA): TGCGCCAGCAGTCAAGCTAATTTCGGCACAGATACGCAGTATTTT. The J gene is TRBJ2-3, the V gene TRBV10-2; D ambiguous. The CDR3 is 15 amino acids. Per germline, CDR1 WSHSY and CDR2 SAAADI. V dropped 5 bases and J dropped 1 base, with 13 bases sitting between them.

The genes are TRBV29-1 and TRBJ2-1; no clear D. V was trimmed by 8 bases and J by 1 base, leaving 12 bases between them. Germline CDR1 reads SQVTM; CDR2 reads ANQGSEA. This CDR3 region has 13 residues. CDR3 protein: CSLLGLSYNEQFF. CDR3 nucleotide sequence: TGCAGCCTACTGGGGTTGTCCTACAATGAGCAGTTCTTC.

This clonotype was detected ten times or more. The V gene is TRBV7-2, the J gene TRBJ2-5; D remains unclear. The CDR3 runs 13 residues. The germline V gene encodes CDR1 SGHTA and CDR2 FQGNSA. Trimming removed 2 bases at V and 5 bases at J, with 9 bases between. The CDR3 region has the DNA TGTGCCAGCAGCTTAAGCCTCCCGGAGACCCAGTACTTC. This sequence encodes CASSLSLPETQYF. The full variable domain, with the rest looked up from reference TRBV7-2 and TRBJ2-5, is GAGVSQSPSNKVTEKGKDVELRCDPISGHTALYWYRQSLGQGLEFLIYFQGNSAPDKSGLPSDRFSAERTGGSVSTLTIQRTQQEDSAVYLCASSLSLPETQYFGPGTRLLVL.

Notes on this clonotype: Its ends do not fully match the called genes, so a read error is possible. The chain has TRBV20-1 and TRBJ2-1; 10 bases are a match to TRBD2. The length of the CDR3 is 17 residues. From germline, CDR1 is DFQATT and CDR2 SNEGSKA (reference sequence). The CDR3 loop is CSAGDSGRRTRYNEQFF. The CDR3 nucleotides are TGCAGTGCTGGAGATAGCGGGAGGCGAACCCGTTACAATGAGCAGTTCTTC.

The V and J genes are TRBV5-1 and TRBJ2-1, with D possibly being TRBD1 or TRBD2 (6 bases each). Germline assignment: CDR1 SGHRS and CDR2 YFSETQ. With 0 bases removed from V and 7 bases from J, the gap between germline ends came to 17 bases. This CDR3 spans 16 amino acids. The CDR3 sequence is CASSLAYSGGGNEQFF. The CDR3 DNA is TGCGCCAGCAGCTTGGCTTATAGCGGAGGGGGGAATGAGCAGTTCTTC.

This clonotype was detected ten times or more. The genes are TRBV20-1 and TRBJ2-7; possible D gene TRBD2, 6 bases. The length of the CDR3 is 17 residues. Germline V gene data show CDR1 as DFQATT and CDR2 as SNEGSKA (reference sequence). V was shortened by 6 bases and J by 0 bases, with 24 bases between the two germline ends. The CDR3 loop reads CSAPVPPGGTASYEQYF. As DNA, the CDR3 is TGCAGTGCCCCCGTACCCCCCGGAGGGACCGCCTCCTACGAGCAGTACTTC.

This clonotype has only a few counts. This chain uses TRBV5-1 with TRBJ2-5, with D uncertain. The length of the CDR3 is 14 residues. V shed 4 bases and J shed 7 bases, with 17 bases lying between them. Germline CDR1 SGHRS, CDR2 YFSETQ. This chain's CDR3 is CASSPLFVGGTQYF. The CDR3 nucleotides are TGCGCCAGCAGCCCGTTATTCGTGGGCGGGACCCAGTACTTC.

On this clonotype itself: One end of the junction does not line up with germline, which may come from a read error. The V call is TRBV4-1, the J call TRBJ2-1, with a weak D call TRBD2 (5 bases). The CDR3 is made up of 13 amino acids. CDR1 and CDR2 (germline): MGHRA, YSYEKL. The CDR3 DNA follows: TGTGCCAGCGGCTCCGGGCTCCTCAATGAGCAGTTCTTC. Residues: CASGSGLLNEQFF.

This chain uses TRBV7-6 with TRBJ2-7; D call uncertain. Per the germline V gene, CDR1 is SGHVS and CDR2 is FNYEAQ. The CDR3 runs to 15 residues. The V end lost 5 bases, the J end lost 0 bases, and 14 bases lay between the germline ends. The CDR3 coding sequence is TGTGCCAGCAGCGAGGTAGCCACTTACTCCTACGAGCAGTACTTC. It codes for CASSEVATYSYEQYF.

The rearrangement links TRBV20-1 to TRBJ2-5; D is possibly TRBD2 (7 bases). The V and J ends lost 0 bases and 1 base respectively, with 9 bases between them. The CDR3 spans 14 residues. Germline loops: CDR1 DFQATT, CDR2 SNEGSKA (reference sequence). In DNA, the CDR3 is TGCAGTGCTAGAGAGGGGGGGCCCCAAGAGACCCAGTACTTC. Translated: CSAREGGPQETQYF.

This chain uses TRBV6-5 with TRBJ2-7; TRBD1 matches at 7 bases. V trimming: 5 bases; J trimming: 3 bases; junction bases outside the gene matches: 4. Germline V gives CDR1 MNHEY, CDR2 SVGAGI. This CDR3 is built from 13 residues. CDR3 bases: TGTGCCAGCAGTCGGACAGGCCACTACGAGCAGTACTTC. Amino acids: CASSRTGHYEQYF.

There are many counts of this clonotype. The rearrangement joins TRBV15 to TRBJ2-3; D not certain. This CDR3 is built from 15 residues. Germline CDR1 reads LNHNV; CDR2 reads YYDKDF (reference sequence). V was pared by 0 bases and J by 4 bases, with 11 bases between. Written as DNA, the CDR3 is TGTGCCACCAGCAGAGATCCGGGTAGTCCAGATACGCAGTATTTT. It encodes CATSRDPGSPDTQYF.

This clonotype was found many times. The gene calls are TRBV18 and TRBJ2-1, with 8 nucleotides matching TRBD2. The CDR3 is 15 residues long. Trimming cost V 3 bases and J 4 bases; bases outside gene matches: 5. Germline values: CDR1 KGHSH, CDR2 LQKENI. As DNA, the CDR3 is TGTGCCAGCTCACCCGGGGGGGGAGATTACAATGAGCAGTTCTTC. Amino acid sequence: CASSPGGGDYNEQFF.

There are a few counts of this clonotype. The V and J genes are TRBV19 and TRBJ1-1; no firm D call. The CDR3 runs 14 residues. Trimming left V 4 bases short and J 5 bases short, with 14 bases between. From germline, CDR1 is LNHDA and CDR2 SQIVND (reference sequence). For the CDR3, the DNA is TGTGCCAGTAGTACCCCCGCTTTTGGGACTGAAGCTTTCTTT. It codes for CASSTPAFGTEAFF.

This clonotype was detected ten times or more. The CDR3 coding sequence is TGTGCCAGCAGCTTAGTAGTCTACGAGCAGTACTTC. Amino acids: CASSLVVYEQYF. This sequence joins TRBV7-2 and TRBJ2-7; D ambiguous. The V gene lost 1 base and the J gene lost 3 bases, with 4 bases spanning the gap. This CDR3 is 12 amino acids long. Germline V lookup: CDR1 SGHTA, CDR2 FQGNSA.

This clonotype was recorded many times. This rearrangement joins TRBV20-1 to TRBJ1-5; no definite D call. This CDR3 is built from 12 residues. CDR1 and CDR2 from the germline V gene are DFQATT and SNEGSKA (reference sequence). V was clipped by 4 bases and J by 4 bases, with 8 bases between them. CDR3 region: CSAIGLNQPQHF. In DNA, the CDR3 is TGCAGTGCTATCGGGCTGAATCAGCCCCAGCATTTT.

This chain uses TRBV19 with TRBJ2-3, with D uncertain. Germline-derived CDR1 and CDR2 are LNHDA and SQIVND (reference sequence). This CDR3 has 13 residues. Trimming removed 5 bases from V and 7 bases from J, with 13 bases in between. CDR3 protein: CASSLDPKNTQYF. Written as DNA, the CDR3 is TGTGCCAGTAGTCTCGACCCCAAGAATACGCAGTATTTT.

This clonotype was detected only a few times. The V gene is TRBV10-3, the J gene TRBJ2-1, with TRBD2 identical over 9 bases. The V gene's germline CDR1 is ENHRY and CDR2 SYGVKD. The CDR3 length is 16 residues. J was trimmed by 1 base and V by 6 bases; bases with no gene match: 7. CDR3 DNA sequence: TGTGCCATCAGGGCGGGACTAGCTGGATCCTACAATGAGCAGTTCTTC. It codes for CAIRAGLAGSYNEQFF.